The 27 T cell receptor beta chains below come from one sample, sequenced in a study of blood T cell repertoires in COVID-19. The repertoire was sequenced with immunoSEQ multiplex PCR; TCRdb's copy has only in-frame clones and lacks some. The sample has approximately 280,000 clones, approximately 90% seen once. What was sequenced was peripheral blood. Receptor source: a man aged 35-49 years with acute or convalescent COVID-19.

This chain joins TRBV19 and TRBJ1-2; D is unclear. Per the germline V gene, CDR1 is LNHDA and CDR2 is SQIVND (reference sequence). V was shortened by 3 bases and J by 6 bases, with 11 bases between the two germline ends. The CDR3 sequence is 13 residues long. The chain's CDR3 is CASSMETPDGYTF. CDR3 sequence (DNA): TGTGCCAGTAGTATGGAGACTCCTGATGGCTACACCTTC.

This rearrangement joins TRBV2 to TRBJ1-3; D is unclear. Between the trimmed V and J ends, which lost 3 bases and 0 bases, there was a span of 12 bases. Looked up from germline, CDR1 is SNHLY and CDR2 is FYNNEI. The CDR3 runs to 16 residues. The CDR3 DNA reads TGTGCCAGCAGTGATTACCCCTTAGCCTCTGGAAACACCATATATTTT. Protein product: CASSDYPLASGNTIYF. Supplemented by reference TRBV2 and TRBJ1-3, the full variable domain reads EPEVTQTPSHQVTQMGQEVILRCVPISNHLYFYWYRQILGQKVEFLVSFYNNEISEKSEIFDDQFSVERPDGSNFTLKIRSTKLEDSAMYFCASSDYPLASGNTIYFGEGSWLTVV.

The rearrangement links TRBV5-4 to TRBJ1-5, with TRBD1 matching over 7 bases. Trimming removed 5 bases from V and 4 bases from J; junction bases left unmatched: 6. Per the germline V gene, CDR1 is SGHNT and CDR2 is YYREEE (reference sequence). The CDR3 has 14 amino acids. CDR3 sequence reads: CASSQGGANQPQHF. The CDR3 nucleotides read TGTGCCAGCAGTCAGGGGGGAGCGAATCAGCCCCAGCATTTT.

Only one count was recorded for this clone. This chain connects TRBV2 to TRBJ2-3; D is ambiguous. This CDR3 spans 11 amino acids. V lost 4 bases and J 5 bases, leaving 4 bases between the germline ends. The germline V gene encodes CDR1 SNHLY and CDR2 FYNNEI. In DNA, the CDR3 is TGTGCCAGCAGTGTAATAGATACGCAGTATTTT. This codes for CASSVIDTQYF.

The rearrangement links TRBV16 to TRBJ2-7; possibly TRBD2 for D (6 bases). V gave up 3 bases and J gave up 6 bases, with 9 bases separating them. The CDR3 has 12 residues. The germline CDR1 and CDR2 sequences are KGHSY and FQNENV. CDR3 region: CASSHGAGEQYF. The CDR3 bases are TGTGCCAGCAGCCACGGAGCGGGCGAGCAGTACTTC.

The chain has TRBV20-1 and TRBJ2-4; D may be TRBD2 (5 bases). The CDR3 runs to 15 residues. The V and J ends lost 3 bases and 6 bases respectively, with 18 bases between them. Germline loops: CDR1 DFQATT, CDR2 SNEGSKA (reference sequence). The DNA of the CDR3 is TGCAGTGCTAGTCCGGGGTCGCGGGTGAGAAACATTCAGTACTTC. Protein product: CSASPGSRVRNIQYF.

This chain links TRBV5-1 with TRBJ2-7; a possible D gene is TRBD2 (6 bases). CDR3 size: 12 residues. From germline, CDR1 is SGHRS and CDR2 YFSETQ. The V end was cut by 4 bases, the J end by 4 bases, with 9 bases between. The CDR3 DNA is TGCGCCAGCAGCAAGGGGAGGTACGAGCAGTACTTC. Translated: CASSKGRYEQYF.

This clone was seen a few times. The rearrangement joins TRBV4-2 to TRBJ2-7; 9 nucleotides line up with TRBD1. Germline V lookup: CDR1 LGHNA, CDR2 YNFKEQ. The length of the CDR3 is 15 residues. V was clipped by 4 bases and J by 3 bases; unmatched bases: 7. The chain's CDR3 is CASSLLGDRVYEQYF. The CDR3, as DNA: TGTGCCAGCAGCCTCCTAGGGGACAGGGTCTACGAGCAGTACTTC.

DNA of the CDR3: TGCGCCAGCAGTGACCAAAGCCGATCTAACTATGGCTACACCTTC. Its translation is CASSDQSRSNYGYTF. This chain links TRBV10-2 with TRBJ1-2, with no clear D. Per germline, CDR1 WSHSY and CDR2 SAAADI. Trimming took 3 bases from V and 0 from J, leaving 11 bases between them. CDR3 length equals 15 residues.

The chain has TRBV2 and TRBJ1-1, with D unclear. The CDR3 has 14 residues. The germline V gene encodes CDR1 SNHLY and CDR2 FYNNEI. V gave up 6 bases and J gave up 3 bases, with 14 bases separating them. For the CDR3, the DNA is TGTGCCAGCAGAAGAGAAGATACGGACACTGAAGCTTTCTTT. Encoded protein: CASRREDTDTEAFF. Drawing the rest from reference TRBV2 and TRBJ1-1, the complete variable domain is EPEVTQTPSHQVTQMGQEVILRCVPISNHLYFYWYRQILGQKVEFLVSFYNNEISEKSEIFDDQFSVERPDGSNFTLKIRSTKLEDSAMYFCASRREDTDTEAFFGQGTRLTVV.

The V and J genes are TRBV7-9 and TRBJ1-2, with no clear D. Trimming took off 5 bases at V and 7 bases at J, with 14 bases between the two ends. CDR3 length: 13 amino acids. Looked up from germline, CDR1 is SEHNR and CDR2 is FQNEAQ (reference sequence). The CDR3 region has the DNA TGTGCCAGCAGCCAAGCGGGGAATGGTGGCTACACCTTC. Its translation is CASSQAGNGGYTF.

This clone has just one count. V usage is TRBV12-2 and J usage is TRBJ1-3; TRBD1, the table's D call, lacks a check against the DNA. TRBV12-2 is marked as a pseudogene. The CDR3 covers 14 residues. The CDR3 DNA reads as TGTGCACGCCGGGACAGGGTTAATGGAAACACCATATATTTT. This encodes CARRDRVNGNTIYF.

The CDR3 DNA follows: TGTGCCAGCCGGGACGGGGGGGCCAATGAGCAGTTCTTC. This codes for CASRDGGANEQFF. The chain is built from TRBV12-3 or TRBV12-4 and TRBJ2-1; 8 bases are shared with TRBD2. Unmatched junction bases numbered 6, after V lost 8 bases and J lost 6 bases. The CDR3 sequence is 13 residues long.

The CDR3 sequence is CASSPSGTGYGYTF. The CDR3 nucleotides read TGTGCCAGCTCACCCTCCGGGACAGGCTATGGCTACACCTTC. The chain couples TRBV18 to TRBJ1-2; 8 bases are shared with TRBD1. V lost 3 bases to trimming and J lost 4 bases; unmatched junction nucleotides: 4. CDR1 KGHSH and CDR2 LQKENI come from the germline V gene. The CDR3 length is 14 residues.

This sequence joins TRBV4-2 and TRBJ1-4; weak D call: TRBD1 (6 bases). This CDR3 is 16 amino acids long. Trimming cost V 1 base and J 8 bases, with 17 bases left between them. Looked up from germline, CDR1 is LGHNA and CDR2 is YNFKEQ. The CDR3 loop reads CASSQVPGRGGEKLFF. DNA for the CDR3: TGTGCCAGCAGCCAAGTGCCGGGCAGGGGCGGGGAAAAACTGTTTTTT.

The J gene is TRBJ2-3, the V gene TRBV30; D is possibly TRBD2 (7 bases). CDR3 length equals 13 residues. V dropped 1 base and J dropped 6 bases, with 11 bases sitting between them. CDR1 and CDR2 from the germline V gene are GTSNPN and SVGIG (reference sequence). This chain's CDR3 is CAWSEGGADTQYF. The CDR3 DNA reads TGTGCCTGGAGTGAAGGGGGGGCGGATACGCAGTATTTT.

This clone was picked up one time. The V and J genes are TRBV5-1 and TRBJ2-1; the D is unclear. V was clipped by 5 bases and J by 0 bases, with 15 bases between them. The CDR3 is made up of 16 amino acids. Germline CDR1 reads SGHRS; CDR2 reads YFSETQ. The CDR3 bases are TGCGCCAGCAGTCAGTCAGAACTAAGCTCCTACAATGAGCAGTTCTTC. Its translation: CASSQSELSSYNEQFF. The full variable domain, in which reference TRBV5-1 and TRBJ2-1 provide the parts outside the CDR3, is KAGVTQTPRYLIKTRGQQVTLSCSPISGHRSVSWYQQTPGQGLQFLFEYFSETQRNKGNFPGRFSGRQFSNSRSEMNVSTLELGDSALYLCASSQSELSSYNEQFFGPGTRLTVL.

This clone was found a few times. V gene TRBV12-2 combines with J gene TRBJ1-5; the D call of TRBD1 is as the table states it, not checked on the DNA. TRBV12-2 is noted as a pseudogene. The CDR3 runs to 16 residues. The CDR3 protein is CASRLGQGRSFQPQHF. The DNA of the CDR3 is TGTGCAAGTCGCTTAGGACAGGGGAGAAGTTTTCAGCCCCAGCATTTT.

The chain combines TRBV19 with TRBJ2-3, with D possibly matching TRBD2 (7 bases). This CDR3 comprises 16 residues. Germline CDR1 is LNHDA and CDR2 is SQIVND (reference sequence). Between the trimmed V and J ends, which lost 7 bases and 1 base, there was a span of 18 bases. The CDR3 DNA sequence: TGTGCCAGTACCCCCCGGGGGGCAACTGGCACAGATACGCAGTATTTT. Translation gives CASTPRGATGTDTQYF.

The chain recombines TRBV5-6 with TRBJ1-5, with D possibly matching TRBD1 (5 bases). CDR1 SGHDT and CDR2 YYEEEE come from the germline V gene. CDR3 length equals 17 residues. Trimming stripped 4 bases from V and 0 bases from J, with 17 bases between. The CDR3 bases are TGTGCCAGCAGCCACCTCTGGGGCCCGTATAGCAATCAGCCCCAGCATTTT. Translation gives CASSHLWGPYSNQPQHF.

The J gene is TRBJ1-2, the V gene TRBV10-2; no reliable D call. The CDR3 covers 13 residues. V shed 2 bases and J shed 8 bases, with 12 bases lying between them. CDR1 WSHSY and CDR2 SAAADI come from the germline V gene. The CDR3 spells CASSEGRAKGYTF. The CDR3 region has the DNA TGCGCCAGCAGTGAGGGGAGGGCAAAGGGCTACACCTTC.

This clone showed up just once. The chain recombines TRBV6-5 with TRBJ2-3; the D gene is possibly TRBD1 (5 bases). Trimming removed 7 bases from V and 2 bases from J, with 16 bases in between. CDR1 MNHEY and CDR2 SVGAGI come from the germline V gene. CDR3 length equals 15 residues. As DNA, the CDR3 is TGTGCCAGCATTCTGACAGCAGAACCCACAGATACGCAGTATTTT. Translating it yields CASILTAEPTDTQYF.

CDR3 DNA: TGTGCCAGTAGTCTTAGACGAGGGATTGCGAACACCGGGGAGCTGTTTTTT. Its protein is CASSLRRGIANTGELFF. The chain joins TRBV19 to TRBJ2-2; D possibly corresponds to TRBD2 (5 bases). Trimming removed 5 bases from V and 0 bases from J, with 16 bases in between. The CDR3 is 17 amino acids. Germline CDR1 LNHDA, CDR2 SQIVND (reference sequence).

V gene TRBV2 combines with J gene TRBJ2-7; D not resolved. V lost 4 bases and J lost 6, with 16 bases in between. Germline CDR1 is SNHLY and CDR2 is FYNNEI. The length of the CDR3 is 14 residues. The CDR3 region is CASSVQPTAGEQYF. The CDR3 coding sequence is TGTGCCAGCAGTGTACAGCCCACCGCTGGCGAGCAGTACTTC.

The V and J genes are TRBV11-1 and TRBJ1-2, with 7 bases identical to TRBD1. The germline gives CDR1 SGHAT, CDR2 FQDESV (reference sequence). V lost 5 bases and J lost 7; bases outside the gene matches: 13. The CDR3 has 15 residues. The CDR3 reads CASSQTGQPTSGYTF. The DNA for the CDR3 is TGTGCCAGCAGCCAGACGGGACAGCCCACGAGTGGCTACACCTTC. The full variable domain, its missing parts supplied by reference TRBV11-1 and TRBJ1-2, is EAEVAQSPRYKITEKSQAVAFWCDPISGHATLYWYRQILGQGPELLVQFQDESVVDDSQLPKDRFSAERLKGVDSTLKIQPAELGDSAMYLCASSQTGQPTSGYTFGSGTRLTVV.

This chain connects TRBV21-1 to TRBJ1-4; the table's D call, TRBD1, was not checked against the DNA. TRBV21-1 is labeled a pseudogene. CDR3 size: 15 residues. Written as DNA, the CDR3 is TGTGCCAGCAGTAACTCCGGGACAGGATATGAAAAACTGTTTTTT. Protein: CASSNSGTGYEKLFF.

The chain combines TRBV3-1 (or the pseudogene TRBV3-2) with TRBJ1-6; possibly TRBD1 for D (5 bases). V was clipped by 6 bases and J by 10 bases, with 22 bases between them. The CDR3 length is 16 residues. Germline CDR1 reads LGHDT; CDR2 reads YNNKEL (reference sequence). The CDR3 bases are TGTGCCAGCAGGCCCCGGGGGGTTTCAAAAGGCTCACCCCTCCACTTT. Protein: CASRPRGVSKGSPLHF.